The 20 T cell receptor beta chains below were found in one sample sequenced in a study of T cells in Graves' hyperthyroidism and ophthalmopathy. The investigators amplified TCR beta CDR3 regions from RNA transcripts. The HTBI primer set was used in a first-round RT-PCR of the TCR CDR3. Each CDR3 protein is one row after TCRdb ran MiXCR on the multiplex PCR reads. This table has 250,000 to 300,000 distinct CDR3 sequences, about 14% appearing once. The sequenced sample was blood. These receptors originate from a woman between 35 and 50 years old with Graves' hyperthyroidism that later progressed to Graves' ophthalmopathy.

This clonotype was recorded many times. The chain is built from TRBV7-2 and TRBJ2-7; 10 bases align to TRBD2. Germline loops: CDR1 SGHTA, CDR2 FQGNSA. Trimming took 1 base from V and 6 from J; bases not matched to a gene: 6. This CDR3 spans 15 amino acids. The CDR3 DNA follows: TGTGCCAGCAGCTTAGTACCTAGCGGGAGATCCGAGCAGTACTTC. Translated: CASSLVPSGRSEQYF.

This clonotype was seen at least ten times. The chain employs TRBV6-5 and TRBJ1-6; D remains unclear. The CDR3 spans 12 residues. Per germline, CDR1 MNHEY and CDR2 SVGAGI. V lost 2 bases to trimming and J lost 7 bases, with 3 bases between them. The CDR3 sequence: CASSYNNSPLHF. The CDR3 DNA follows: TGTGCCAGCAGTTACAACAATTCACCCCTCCACTTT.

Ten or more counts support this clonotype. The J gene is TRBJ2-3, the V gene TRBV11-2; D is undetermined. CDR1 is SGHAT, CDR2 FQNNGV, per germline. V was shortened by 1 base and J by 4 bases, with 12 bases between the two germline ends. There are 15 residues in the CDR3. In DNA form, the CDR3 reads TGTGCCAGCAGCTTAGTGACTCCGGGCCCAGATACGCAGTATTTT. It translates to CASSLVTPGPDTQYF.

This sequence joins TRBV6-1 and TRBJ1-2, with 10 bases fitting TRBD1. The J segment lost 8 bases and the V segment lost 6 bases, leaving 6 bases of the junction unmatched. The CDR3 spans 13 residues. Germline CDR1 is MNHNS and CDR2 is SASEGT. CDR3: CASRAGTGVGYTF. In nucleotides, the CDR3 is TGTGCCAGCAGGGCCGGGACAGGGGTGGGCTACACCTTC.

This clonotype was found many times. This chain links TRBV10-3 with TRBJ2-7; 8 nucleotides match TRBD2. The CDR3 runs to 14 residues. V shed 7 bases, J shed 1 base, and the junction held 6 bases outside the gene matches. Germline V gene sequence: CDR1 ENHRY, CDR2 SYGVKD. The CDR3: CAITLREGSYEQYF. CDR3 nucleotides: TGTGCCATCACCCTTCGGGAGGGGTCCTACGAGCAGTACTTC.

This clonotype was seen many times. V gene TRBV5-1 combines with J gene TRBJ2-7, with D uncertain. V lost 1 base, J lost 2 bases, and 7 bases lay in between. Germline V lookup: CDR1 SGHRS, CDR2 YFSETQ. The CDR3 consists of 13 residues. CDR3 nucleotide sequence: TGCGCCAGCAGCTTGCTTTCCACCTACGAGCAGTACTTC. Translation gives CASSLLSTYEQYF.

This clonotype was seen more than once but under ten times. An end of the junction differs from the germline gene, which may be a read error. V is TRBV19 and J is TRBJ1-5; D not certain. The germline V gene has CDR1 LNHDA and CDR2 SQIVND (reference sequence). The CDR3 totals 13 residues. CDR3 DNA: TGTGCCAGTAGTATCCTCCTAAATCCGCCCCAGCATTTT. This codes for CASSILLNPPQHF. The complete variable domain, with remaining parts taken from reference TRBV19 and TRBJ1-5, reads DGGITQSPKYLFRKEGQNVTLSCEQNLNHDAMYWYRQDPGQGLRLIYYSQIVNDFQKGDIAEGYSVSREKKESFPLTVTSAQKNPTAFYLCASSILLNPPQHFGDGTRLSIL.

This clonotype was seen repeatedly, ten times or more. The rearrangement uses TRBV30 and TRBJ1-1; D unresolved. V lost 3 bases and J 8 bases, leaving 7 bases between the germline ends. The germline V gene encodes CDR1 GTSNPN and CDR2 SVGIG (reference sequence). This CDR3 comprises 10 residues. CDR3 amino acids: CAWRTQEAFF. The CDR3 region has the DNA TGTGCCTGGAGGACTCAAGAAGCTTTCTTT.

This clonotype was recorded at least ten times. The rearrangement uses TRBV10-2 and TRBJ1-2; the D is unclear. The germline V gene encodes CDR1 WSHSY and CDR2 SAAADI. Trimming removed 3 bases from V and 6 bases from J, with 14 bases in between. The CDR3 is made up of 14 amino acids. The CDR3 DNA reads TGCGCCAGCAGTGAATTAAGGACGGCGCATGGCTACACCTTC. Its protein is CASSELRTAHGYTF.

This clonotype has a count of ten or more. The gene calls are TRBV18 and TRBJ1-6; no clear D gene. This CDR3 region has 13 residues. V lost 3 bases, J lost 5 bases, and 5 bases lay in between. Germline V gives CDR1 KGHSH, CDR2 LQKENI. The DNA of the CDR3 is TGTGCCAGCTCACCTGGCCATAATTCACCCCTCCACTTT. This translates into CASSPGHNSPLHF.

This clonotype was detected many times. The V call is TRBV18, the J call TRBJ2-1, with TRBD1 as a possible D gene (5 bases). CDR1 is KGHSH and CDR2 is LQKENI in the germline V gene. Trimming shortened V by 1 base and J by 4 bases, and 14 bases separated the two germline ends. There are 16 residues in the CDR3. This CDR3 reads CASSPLKGQAYNEQFF. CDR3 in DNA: TGTGCCAGCTCACCACTTAAGGGGCAAGCATACAATGAGCAGTTCTTC.

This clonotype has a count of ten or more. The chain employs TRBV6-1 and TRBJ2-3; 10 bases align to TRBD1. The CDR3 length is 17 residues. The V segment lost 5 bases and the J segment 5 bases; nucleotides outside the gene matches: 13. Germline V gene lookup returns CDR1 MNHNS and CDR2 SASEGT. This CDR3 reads CASSSSRGTGVIDTQYF. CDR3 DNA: TGTGCCAGCAGTTCCTCCAGGGGGACAGGGGTAATAGATACGCAGTATTTT.

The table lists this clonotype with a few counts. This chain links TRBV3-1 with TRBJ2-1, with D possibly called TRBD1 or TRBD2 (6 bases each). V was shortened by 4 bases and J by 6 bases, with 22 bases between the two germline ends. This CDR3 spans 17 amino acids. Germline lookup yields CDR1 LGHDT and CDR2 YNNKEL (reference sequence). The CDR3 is CASSPHQGGGRPNEQFF. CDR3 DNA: TGTGCCAGCAGCCCTCACCAGGGTGGGGGGCGGCCCAATGAGCAGTTCTTC.

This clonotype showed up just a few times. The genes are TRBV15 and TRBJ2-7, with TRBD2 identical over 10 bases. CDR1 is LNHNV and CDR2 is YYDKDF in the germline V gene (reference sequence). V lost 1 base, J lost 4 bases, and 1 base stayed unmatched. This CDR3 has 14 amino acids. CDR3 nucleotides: TGTGCCACCAGCAGAGGTAGCGGGAGGTACGAGCAGTACTTC. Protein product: CATSRGSGRYEQYF. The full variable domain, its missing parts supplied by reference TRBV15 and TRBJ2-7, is DAMVIQNPRYQVTQFGKPVTLSCSQTLNHNVMYWYQQKSSQAPKLLFHYYDKDFNNEADTPDNFQSRRPNTSFCFLDIRSPGLGDTAMYLCATSRGSGRYEQYFGPGTRLTVT.

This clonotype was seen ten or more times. CDR3 sequence reads: CASRPRTESTDTQYF. CDR3 bases: TGTGCCAGCAGACCTAGGACGGAAAGCACAGATACGCAGTATTTT. The chain links TRBV7-8 to TRBJ2-3; D gene ambiguous. Between the trimmed V and J ends, which lost 6 bases and 0 bases, there was a span of 13 bases. CDR1 is SGHVS, CDR2 FQNEAQ, per germline. There are 15 residues in the CDR3.

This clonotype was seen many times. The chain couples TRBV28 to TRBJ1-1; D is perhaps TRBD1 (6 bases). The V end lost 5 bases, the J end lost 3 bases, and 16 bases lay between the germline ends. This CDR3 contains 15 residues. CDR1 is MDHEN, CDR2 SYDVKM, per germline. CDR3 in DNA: TGTGCCAGCAGTCTCAACAGGGAAATAGACACTGAAGCTTTCTTT. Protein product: CASSLNREIDTEAFF.

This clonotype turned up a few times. For the CDR3, the DNA is TGTGCCAGCAGCCGGGAGGGGGGGAACACTGAAGCTTTCTTT. It encodes CASSREGGNTEAFF. The V call is TRBV7-3, the J call TRBJ1-1; tentatively, D is TRBD1 (6 bases). The CDR3 is made up of 14 amino acids. CDR1 SGHTA and CDR2 FQGTGA come from the germline V gene. V lost 5 bases to trimming and J lost 1 base, with 11 bases between them.

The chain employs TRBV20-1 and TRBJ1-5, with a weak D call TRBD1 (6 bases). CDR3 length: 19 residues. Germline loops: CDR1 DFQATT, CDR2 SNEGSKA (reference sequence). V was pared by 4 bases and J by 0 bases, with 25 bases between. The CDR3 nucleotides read TGCAGTGCTACCTCCGGGACATCACCCCATTTCTATAGCAATCAGCCCCAGCATTTT. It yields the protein CSATSGTSPHFYSNQPQHF.

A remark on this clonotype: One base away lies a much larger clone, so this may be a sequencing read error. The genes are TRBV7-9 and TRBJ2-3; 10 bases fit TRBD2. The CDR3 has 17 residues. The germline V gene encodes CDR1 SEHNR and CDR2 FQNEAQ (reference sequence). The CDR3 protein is CTSSLAPGTSDTDTQYF. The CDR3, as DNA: TGTACCAGCAGCTTAGCTCCCGGGACTAGCGATACGGATACGCAGTATTTT.

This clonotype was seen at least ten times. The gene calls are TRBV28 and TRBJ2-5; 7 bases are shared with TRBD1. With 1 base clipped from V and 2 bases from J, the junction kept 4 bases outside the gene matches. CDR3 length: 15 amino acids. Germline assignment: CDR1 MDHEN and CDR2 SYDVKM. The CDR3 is CASSLSGQEQETQYF. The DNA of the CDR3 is TGTGCCAGCAGTTTATCCGGACAGGAACAAGAGACCCAGTACTTC.